Shown below are 2 T cell receptor beta chains from a single sample sequenced in a study of cytomegalovirus exposure and HLA in healthy donors. The PCR made use of 60 Vbeta and 13 Jbeta primers. Only in-frame clones appear in the TCRdb table, and some are missing; sequencing was by immunoSEQ multiplex PCR. The data show around 130,000 clones, 70% to 75% seen once. The sample comprised PBMCs. Every receptor here comes from a man aged 30 to 39 in good health and CMV-seronegative.

The chain is built from TRBV5-6 and TRBJ2-2, with 7 positions matching TRBD1. Losses at the gene ends were 1 base for V and 6 bases for J; bases not matched to a gene: 12. Germline CDR1 SGHDT, CDR2 YYEEEE. This CDR3 region has 17 residues. The DNA of the CDR3 is TGTGCCAGCAGCTTGTTCCGGACAGGAAAGGAGGCCGGGGAGCTGTTTTTT. Its translation: CASSLFRTGKEAGELFF.

The chain combines TRBV11-2 with TRBJ1-4, with no clear D. This CDR3 contains 16 residues. Trimming left V 1 base short and J 4 bases short, with 13 bases between. Looked up from germline, CDR1 is SGHAT and CDR2 is FQNNGV. As DNA, the CDR3 is TGTGCCAGCAGCTTAGTCCCGACCGGAGTTAATGAAAAACTGTTTTTT. The encoded protein is CASSLVPTGVNEKLFF.